These 17 T cell receptor beta chains share one sample of origin, sequenced in a study of OX40 agonist ivuxolimab in advanced cancers. The protocol was immunoSEQ multiplex PCR, while the TCRdb copy is restricted to in-frame clones and leaves out a portion. The profile shows some 40,000 clones, around 90% of them singletons. Specimen: CD4+ or CD8+ T cells sorted from blood, collected in a trial of the OX40 agonist ivuxolimab. The receptors stem from an adult with an advanced solid tumor such as melanoma, head and neck, liver or kidney cancer.

This sequence joins TRBV7-9 and TRBJ2-3; 10 bases align to TRBD2. The CDR3 is made up of 15 amino acids. In germline, CDR1 is SEHNR, CDR2 FQNEAQ (reference sequence). V trimming: 5 bases; J trimming: 8 bases; junction bases outside the gene matches: 10. CDR3 sequence: CASSPTSGQLSTQYF. The CDR3 region has the DNA TGTGCCAGCAGCCCGACTAGCGGGCAACTATCTACGCAGTATTTT.

This clone was seen a single time. The rearrangement uses TRBV2 and TRBJ2-1, with 8 positions matching TRBD2. This CDR3 spans 18 amino acids. J lost 6 bases, V lost 2 bases, and 15 bases had no gene match. Germline V gene data show CDR1 as SNHLY and CDR2 as FYNNEI. The CDR3 DNA reads as TGTGCCAGCAGTGAAACGGGAGGGACCCCCCCCCACATCAATGAGCAGTTCTTC. Translated, it gives CASSETGGTPPHINEQFF. Supplemented by reference TRBV2 and TRBJ2-1, the full variable domain reads EPEVTQTPSHQVTQMGQEVILRCVPISNHLYFYWYRQILGQKVEFLVSFYNNEISEKSEIFDDQFSVERPDGSNFTLKIRSTKLEDSAMYFCASSETGGTPPHINEQFFGPGTRLTVL.

The V call is TRBV6-5, the J call TRBJ2-3; no definite D call. The length of the CDR3 is 15 residues. Trimming shortened V by 2 bases and J by 0 bases, and 9 bases separated the two germline ends. Germline values: CDR1 MNHEY, CDR2 SVGAGI. The CDR3 DNA sequence: TGTGCCAGCAGTTACGGCCCCGCGAGCACAGATACGCAGTATTTT. This gives the protein CASSYGPASTDTQYF.

V gene TRBV15 combines with J gene TRBJ2-1; D might be TRBD2 (5 bases). Germline V gene lookup returns CDR1 LNHNV and CDR2 YYDKDF (reference sequence). The CDR3 contains 16 residues. The ends were cut back, 0 bases at V and 8 bases at J, with 17 bases in the middle. In DNA form, the CDR3 reads TGTGCCACCAGCAGAGAACGAAACGGGATGGGTGATGAGCAGTTCTTC. This encodes CATSRERNGMGDEQFF.

In its sample, this clone was seen once. A much bigger clone sits one base away, suggesting this may be a read error. Other DNA sequences in this sample translate to the same CDR3. This CDR3 is CASSVEDEQFF. For the CDR3, the DNA is TGTGCCAGCAGCGTAGAGGATGAGCAGTTCTTC. The V call is TRBV9, the J call TRBJ2-1, with no clear D. CDR3 size: 11 residues. With 0 bases removed from V and 8 bases from J, the gap between germline ends came to 3 bases. The V gene's germline CDR1 is SGDLS and CDR2 YYNGEE.

The chain recombines TRBV13 with TRBJ2-5; D is unresolved. Germline lookup yields CDR1 PRHDT and CDR2 FYEKMQ (reference sequence). The V and J ends lost 4 bases and 5 bases respectively, with 17 bases between them. There are 15 residues in the CDR3. The DNA for the CDR3 is TGTGCCAGCAGCTCCTCGGACGGCGGTATGGAGACCCAGTACTTC. Translated: CASSSSDGGMETQYF. The whole variable domain, remainder taken from reference TRBV13 and TRBJ2-5, is AAGVIQSPRHLIKEKRETATLKCYPIPRHDTVYWYQQGPGQDPQFLISFYEKMQSDKGSIPDRFSAQQFSDYHSELNMSSLELGDSALYFCASSSSDGGMETQYFGPGTRLLVL.

The CDR3 nucleotides are TGTGCCAGCAGTAAAACTAGCGGGAGCTCCTACGAGCAGTACTTC. Its translation is CASSKTSGSSYEQYF. The gene calls are TRBV6-1 and TRBJ2-7, with 11 bases matching TRBD2. The CDR3 extends over 15 amino acids. The junction had 3 bases not matched to a gene; V was cut back by 5 bases and J by 0 bases. Germline CDR1 and CDR2: MNHNS and SASEGT.

V gene TRBV7-4 combines with J gene TRBJ2-1; 12 bases align to TRBD2. After removal of 3 bases from V and 4 bases from J, the junction contained 7 bases not matched to a gene. Germline V lookup: CDR1 SGHVT, CDR2 SQSDAQ. The CDR3 runs to 17 residues. The CDR3 DNA is TGTGCCAGCAGCTTCTCTAGGACTAGCGGGAAATACAATGAGCAGTTCTTC. Encoded protein: CASSFSRTSGKYNEQFF.

The V gene is TRBV6-1, the J gene TRBJ1-2; D gene uncertain. This CDR3 has 17 amino acids. Trimming shortened V by 3 bases and J by 3 bases, and 20 bases separated the two germline ends. Germline-derived CDR1 and CDR2 are MNHNS and SASEGT. The CDR3 bases are TGTGCCAGCAGTGAGTCGGATCGGAGGGCATTATACTATGGCTACACCTTC. Translated: CASSESDRRALYYGYTF.

This clone showed up just once. The V call is TRBV6-6, the J call TRBJ1-2; no definite D call. The CDR3 is 11 residues long. The V end lost 5 bases, the J end lost 0 bases, and 1 base lay between the germline ends. Germline V gene data show CDR1 as MNHNY and CDR2 as SVGAGI (reference sequence). CDR3 protein: CASSPNYGYTF. The CDR3 DNA reads as TGTGCCAGCAGTCCTAACTATGGCTACACCTTC.

The chain recombines TRBV9 with TRBJ2-1; 12 bases match TRBD2. Per the germline V gene, CDR1 is SGDLS and CDR2 is YYNGEE. With V trimmed by 3 bases and J by 8 bases, 15 bases remained unmatched. This CDR3 is 18 amino acids long. CDR3 nucleotide sequence: TGTGCCAGCAGCGACCCCCCGCTAGCGGGAGGGCCGGGGGATGAGCAGTTCTTC. Amino acids: CASSDPPLAGGPGDEQFF.

This clone has just one count. This chain connects TRBV7-9 to TRBJ1-2; D remains unclear. V was shortened by 6 bases and J by 4 bases, with 9 bases between the two germline ends. CDR3 length: 12 amino acids. CDR1 and CDR2 from the germline V gene are SEHNR and FQNEAQ (reference sequence). CDR3 protein: CASRPGSYGYTF. Here the CDR3 DNA reads TGTGCCAGCAGACCCGGTAGCTATGGCTACACCTTC.

The genes are TRBV6-1 and TRBJ1-1; the D is unclear. Germline loops: CDR1 MNHNS, CDR2 SASEGT. The length of the CDR3 is 14 residues. Trimming pared 2 bases from V and 4 bases from J, leaving 11 bases between. The CDR3 nucleotides are TGTGCCAGCAGTGAAAGTATGCACCTCACTGAAGCTTTCTTT. Residues: CASSESMHLTEAFF.

This sequence joins TRBV9 and TRBJ2-1; 7 positions agree with TRBD2. Germline trimming cut 1 base from V and 6 bases from J; bases unmatched to any gene: 7. Germline V gene sequence: CDR1 SGDLS, CDR2 YYNGEE. The CDR3 is 15 residues long. CDR3 sequence: CASSVSGAVANEQFF. The CDR3 coding sequence is TGTGCCAGCAGCGTAAGCGGGGCCGTTGCCAATGAGCAGTTCTTC.

This chain uses TRBV2 with TRBJ1-6; 9 nucleotides line up with TRBD1. V shed 6 bases and J 6 bases; nucleotides not matched to a gene: 6. The germline CDR1 and CDR2 sequences are SNHLY and FYNNEI. CDR3 length: 15 amino acids. CDR3 sequence: CASSEWTGVNSPLHF. CDR3 coding DNA: TGTGCCAGCAGCGAATGGACAGGGGTTAATTCACCCCTCCACTTT.

This chain joins TRBV7-9 and TRBJ2-3; D may be TRBD2 (6 bases). Germline-derived CDR1 and CDR2 are SEHNR and FQNEAQ (reference sequence). The ends were cut back, 5 bases at V and 4 bases at J, with 13 bases in the middle. This CDR3 region has 14 residues. CDR3 nucleotide sequence: TGTGCCAGCAGCGTAGTCGGGGGAGCAGATACGCAGTATTTT. This translates into CASSVVGGADTQYF.

This sequence joins TRBV28 and TRBJ1-1; TRBD1 aligns across 8 bases. The CDR3 is 16 residues long. From germline, CDR1 is MDHEN and CDR2 SYDVKM. The J segment lost 5 bases and the V segment lost 3 bases, leaving 11 bases of the junction unmatched. The CDR3 nucleotides read TGTGCCAGCAGTTTGCGGGCAGGGGGCATGGGGACTGAAGCTTTCTTT. Its protein is CASSLRAGGMGTEAFF.